This T cell receptor beta chain was identified in a study of blood T cell repertoires in COVID-19 (dated by TCRdb to the early 2020s). Notes on the research overall: The collaborator samples originated in the United States, Italy and Spain and spanned the acute and convalescent phases of COVID-19. The material from the prospective study consisted of cDNA or gDNA derived from T cells, B-cell-depleted T cells, or PBMCs. Deeply sampled blood TCRbeta repertoires from subjects exposed to, actively infected with, or recovered from COVID-19 were included in the dataset. The repertoires were released in a freely available public database meant as a resource for research on the immune response to SARS-CoV-2. Samples were obtained from the ongoing ImmuneRACE study (first 160 participants) and from 950 to 1,500 subjects provided by 6 global collaborators. Sample metadata almost always included a de-identified subject ID, COVID-19 status, age in years and sex. Where HLA class I and class II types were available, the types were taken from metadata supplied by the sample provider, not from assay-based typing.

Enrolling through a virtual design, the prospective study's participants ranged in age from roughly 18 to 100 years and lived across 24 United States geographic areas. In the prospective study, cohorts were assigned on the basis of participant-reported clinical history obtained from a screening survey and a study questionnaire. For ImmuneRACE Cohort 3, a participant was defined as recovered based on two consecutive negative NP/OP PCR tests, clearance by a healthcare professional, or resolution of symptoms. In the prospective study, mobile phlebotomists collected whole blood, serum and a nasopharyngeal or oropharyngeal swab from each participant. Additional blood draws and questionnaires over an approximately two-month period could optionally be provided by prospective study participants. Blood samples from the prospective study were shipped frozen or at room temperature prior to DNA extraction.

Relative to germline, V is 3 bases shorter and J is 3 bases shorter, with 8 bases between their ends. The CDR3 holds 13 amino acids from the cysteine to the phenylalanine. The only DNA kept is the CDR3, 39 bases in frame from the first base. Findings and caveats that apply to the study as a whole: The quantity of clinical and demographic metadata differed by source and by participant and was supplied without curation.

The immunoSEQ Assay, a bias-controlled multiplex PCR, was used to amplify TCRbeta CDR3 regions from genomic DNA. Regarding the original processing steps: The number of nucleated cells in each sample was estimated from the amplification of reference gene primers within the assay. To quantify the absolute abundance of each unique TCRbeta CDR3 rearrangement, sequence reads were collapsed and filtered. For each sample, productive Simpson clonality was calculated by taking the square root of Simpson's diversity index across productive rearrangements. What TCRdb holds here is the immuneACCESS table cut down to in-frame rearrangements. Part of the clones is not present; checked against another copy, under half of the missing clones reflect an unresolved V gene, and the others are unexplained. V and J calls and clone size are copied from that table; D and trimming were computed from the DNA. For this sample the table gives around 300,000 clones, of which under 90% were detected only once. Of the sample, 1.7% is held by the ten largest clones.

This clone was counted a single time. Its antigen target is currently unknown. No quality values exist for individual bases; no much larger clone is one base distant. Sequenced sample: PBMCs or T cells enriched from blood (not recorded which). The rearranged chain carries TRBV12-3 or TRBV12-4 and TRBJ1-1; 5 matching bases give a weak D call of TRBD1. This sequence originates from a woman aged 40 to 50 who had recovered from COVID-19. The CDR3 corresponds to CASSFNRHTEAFF. In nucleotide form, the sequence is TGTGCCAGCAGTTTCAACAGGCACACTGAAGCTTTCTTT.